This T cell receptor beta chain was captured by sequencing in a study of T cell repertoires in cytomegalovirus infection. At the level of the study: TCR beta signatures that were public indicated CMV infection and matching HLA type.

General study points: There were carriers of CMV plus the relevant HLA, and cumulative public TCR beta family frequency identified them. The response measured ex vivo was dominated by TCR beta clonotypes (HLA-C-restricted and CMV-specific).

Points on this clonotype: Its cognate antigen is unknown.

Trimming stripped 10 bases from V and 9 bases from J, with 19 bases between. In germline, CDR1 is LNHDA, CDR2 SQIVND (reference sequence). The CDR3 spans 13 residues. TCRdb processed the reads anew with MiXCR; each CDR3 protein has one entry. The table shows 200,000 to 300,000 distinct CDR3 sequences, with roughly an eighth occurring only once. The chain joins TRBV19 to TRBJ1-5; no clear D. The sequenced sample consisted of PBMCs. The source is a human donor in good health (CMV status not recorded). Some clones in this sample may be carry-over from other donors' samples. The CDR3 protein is CATQSAVTRPQHF. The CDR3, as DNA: TGTGCCACCCAAAGCGCAGTTACTCGGCCCCAGCATTTT.